These 7 T cell receptor beta chains came from one sample sequenced in a study of T cells in Graves' hyperthyroidism and ophthalmopathy. Using RNA transcripts as the source, TCR beta CDR3 regions were amplified. The TCR CDR3 was amplified in a first-round RT-PCR using the HTBI primer set. From the multiplex PCR reads, TCRdb called clonotypes with MiXCR, one entry per CDR3 protein. The sample has 750,000 to 950,000 distinct CDR3 sequences; roughly 37% are singletons. Sample: blood. The origin of the receptors is a man aged 18 to 29 with Graves' hyperthyroidism.

The chain joins TRBV7-9 to TRBJ2-2; D remains unclear. The CDR3 runs to 13 residues. From germline, CDR1 is SEHNR and CDR2 FQNEAQ (reference sequence). Trimming cost V 3 bases and J 7 bases, with 9 bases left between them. In nucleotides, the CDR3 is TGTGCCAGCAGCTTTGACCCGGGCGGGGAGCTGTTTTTT. This sequence encodes CASSFDPGGELFF.

There are many counts of this clonotype. This chain uses TRBV20-1 with TRBJ1-1; D is unresolved. This CDR3 has 15 amino acids. V gave up 0 bases and J gave up 0 bases, with 11 bases separating them. Germline V CDR1 and CDR2: DFQATT, SNEGSKA (reference sequence). This CDR3 reads CSARDRAAMNTEAFF. CDR3 DNA sequence: TGCAGTGCTAGAGATCGGGCAGCCATGAACACTGAAGCTTTCTTT.

The chain has TRBV24-1 and TRBJ1-1, with TRBD1 as a possible D gene (5 bases). The germline V gene has CDR1 KGHDR and CDR2 SFDVKD. This CDR3 spans 13 amino acids. The ends were cut back, 7 bases at V and 4 bases at J, with 12 bases in the middle. Written as DNA, the CDR3 is TGTGCCACCAGCAGCTTCCAGGGCACTGAAGCTTTCTTT. Translated, it gives CATSSFQGTEAFF.

J is TRBJ2-5 and V is TRBV7-2, with D perhaps TRBD1 (6 bases). CDR1 SGHTA and CDR2 FQGNSA come from the germline V gene. The length of the CDR3 is 15 residues. Trimming removed 5 bases at V and 4 bases at J, with 17 bases between. The CDR3 spells CASSPLGQPRETQYF. Here the CDR3 DNA reads TGTGCCAGCAGCCCCCTGGGACAACCACGAGAGACCCAGTACTTC.

With regard to this clonotype: An end of the junction differs from the germline gene, which may be a read error. This chain uses TRBV10-3 with TRBJ1-5; D is uncertain. The length of the CDR3 is 16 residues. The germline gives CDR1 ENHRY, CDR2 SYGVKD. The DNA for the CDR3 is TGTGCCAGCAGTTACGTGGAGGAGCCCCCCAATCAGCCCCAGCATTTT. It is translated as CASSYVEEPPNQPQHF.

This clonotype was recorded at least ten times. The chain employs TRBV25-1 and TRBJ1-1, with 7 bases matching TRBD1. This CDR3 region has 14 residues. Germline CDR1 reads MGHDK; CDR2 reads SYGVNS. Trimming took 1 base from V and 5 from J; bases not matched to a gene: 4. CDR3 sequence reads: CASSEWAGGTEAFF. The DNA of the CDR3 is TGTGCCAGCAGTGAATGGGCAGGGGGAACTGAAGCTTTCTTT. Full variable domain (outside the CDR3, taken from reference TRBV25-1 and TRBJ1-1): EADIYQTPRYLVIGTGKKITLECSQTMGHDKMYWYQQDPGMELHLIHYSYGVNSTEKGDLSSESTVSRIRTEHFPLTLESARPSHTSQYLCASSEWAGGTEAFFGQGTRLTVV.

This clonotype was detected ten times or more. V and J are TRBV25-1 and TRBJ2-3, with D possibly being TRBD2 (5 bases). Looked up from germline, CDR1 is MGHDK and CDR2 is SYGVNS. The CDR3 length is 15 residues. V lost 5 bases, J lost 0 bases, and 12 bases lay in between. For the CDR3, the DNA is TGTGCCAGCAGTCCCCTGGGCGGGAGCACAGATACGCAGTATTTT. This encodes CASSPLGGSTDTQYF.